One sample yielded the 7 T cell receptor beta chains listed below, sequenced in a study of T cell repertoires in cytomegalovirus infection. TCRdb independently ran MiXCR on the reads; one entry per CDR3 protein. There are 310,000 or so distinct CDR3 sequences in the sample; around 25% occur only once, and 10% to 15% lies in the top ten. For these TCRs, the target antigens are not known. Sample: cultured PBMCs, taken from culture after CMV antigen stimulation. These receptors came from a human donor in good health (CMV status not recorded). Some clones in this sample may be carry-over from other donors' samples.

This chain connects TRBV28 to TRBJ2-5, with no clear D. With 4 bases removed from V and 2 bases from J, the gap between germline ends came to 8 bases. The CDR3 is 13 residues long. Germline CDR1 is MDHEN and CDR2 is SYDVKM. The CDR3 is CASSSALQETQYF. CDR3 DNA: TGTGCCAGCAGTTCCGCATTGCAAGAGACCCAGTACTTC.

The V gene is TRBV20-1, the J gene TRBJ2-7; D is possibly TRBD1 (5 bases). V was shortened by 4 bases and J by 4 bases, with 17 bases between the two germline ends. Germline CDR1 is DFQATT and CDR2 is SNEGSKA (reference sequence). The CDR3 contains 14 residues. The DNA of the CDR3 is TGCAGTGCTACTACCCCGGCAGGGCCGTACGAGCAGTACTTC. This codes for CSATTPAGPYEQYF.

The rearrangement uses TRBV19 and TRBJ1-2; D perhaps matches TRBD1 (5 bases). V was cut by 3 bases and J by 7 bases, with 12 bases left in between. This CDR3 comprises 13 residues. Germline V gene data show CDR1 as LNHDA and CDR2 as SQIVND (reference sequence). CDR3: CASSIGANAGYTF. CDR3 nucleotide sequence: TGTGCCAGTAGTATTGGGGCAAATGCTGGCTACACCTTC.

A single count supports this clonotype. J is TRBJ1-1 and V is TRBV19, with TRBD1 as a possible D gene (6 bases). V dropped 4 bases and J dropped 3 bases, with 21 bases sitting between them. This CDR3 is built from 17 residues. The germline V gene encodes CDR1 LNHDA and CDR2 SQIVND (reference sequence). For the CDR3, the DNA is TGTGCCAGTAGTACCCCACAGGGACGGTCTTGGGACACTGAAGCTTTCTTT. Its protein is CASSTPQGRSWDTEAFF.

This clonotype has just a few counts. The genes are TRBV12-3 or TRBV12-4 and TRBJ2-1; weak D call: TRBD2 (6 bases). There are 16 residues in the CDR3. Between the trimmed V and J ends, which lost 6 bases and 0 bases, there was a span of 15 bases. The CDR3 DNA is TGTGCCAGCAGCCCCCTTACGGGAGTCTCCTACAATGAGCAGTTCTTC. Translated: CASSPLTGVSYNEQFF.

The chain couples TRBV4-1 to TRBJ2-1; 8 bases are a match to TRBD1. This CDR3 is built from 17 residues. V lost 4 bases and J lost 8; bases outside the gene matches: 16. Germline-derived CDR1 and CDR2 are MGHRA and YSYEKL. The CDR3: CASSPLRTGRSDDEQFF. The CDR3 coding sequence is TGCGCCAGCAGCCCCCTCCGGACAGGGAGGAGCGATGATGAGCAGTTCTTC.

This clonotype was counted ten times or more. The CDR3, as DNA: TGTGCCAGCAGGAAATTCCCCGGGACTAGCGGGACGAAGAGCACAGATACGCAGTATTTT. Residues: CASRKFPGTSGTKSTDTQYF. The V gene is TRBV6-1, the J gene TRBJ2-3, with 13 bases aligning to TRBD2. Germline trimming cut 6 bases from V and 0 bases from J; bases unmatched to any gene: 15. Per germline, CDR1 MNHNS and CDR2 SASEGT. The CDR3 totals 20 residues.